The 32 T cell receptor beta chains below were found in one sample sequenced in a study of breast tumors, draining lymph nodes, adjacent tissues. Each CDR3 protein gets one entry after TCRdb re-called the multiplex PCR reads with MiXCR. The sample yields about 100,000 distinct CDR3 sequences, over 20% seen once. Samples came from axillary lymph nodes draining the breast cancer. The sequenced sample consisted of axillary lymph node tissue. The receptors shown here come from a female donor with breast cancer. Some clones in this sample may be carry-over from other donors' samples.

In its sample, this clonotype was seen many times. The chain carries TRBV29-1 and TRBJ2-5; TRBD1 might be the D (8 bases). Germline V lookup: CDR1 SQVTM, CDR2 ANQGSEA. Deletions cut 7 bases from V and 1 base from J, with 19 bases between. The CDR3 is made up of 15 amino acids. The DNA of the CDR3 is TGCAGCGCGGGGGGTAAGACAGGGGCCCAAGAGACCCAGTACTTC. As protein: CSAGGKTGAQETQYF.

The V gene is TRBV4-1, the J gene TRBJ2-5, with D possibly being TRBD2 (7 bases). V dropped 1 base and J dropped 3 bases, with 21 bases sitting between them. Germline V gene data show CDR1 as MGHRA and CDR2 as YSYEKL. CDR3 length equals 18 residues. The CDR3 region has the DNA TGCGCCAGCAGCCAAGTTGGGGGCCCCGGGGGGCCTAAAGAGACCCAGTACTTC. Its translation is CASSQVGGPGGPKETQYF.

This clonotype was seen repeatedly, ten times or more. Here the CDR3 reads CASRTNQETQYF. The CDR3 DNA reads TGCGCCAGCAGAACTAACCAAGAGACCCAGTACTTC. The chain has TRBV5-1 and TRBJ2-5; D gene uncertain. The V end was cut by 5 bases, the J end by 0 bases, with 5 bases between. CDR1 is SGHRS, CDR2 YFSETQ, per germline. The CDR3 extends over 12 amino acids.

In this sample, this clonotype turned up many times. The V gene is TRBV20-1, the J gene TRBJ2-7; 7 bases line up with TRBD1. The V gene's germline CDR1 is DFQATT and CDR2 SNEGSKA (reference sequence). The CDR3 loop spans 16 amino acids. J was trimmed by 3 bases and V by 0 bases; bases with no gene match: 11. CDR3 bases: TGCAGTGCTAGAGATTCTAGAAAAGGGGGCATCTACGAGCAGTACTTC. It translates to CSARDSRKGGIYEQYF.

About this clonotype: A much larger clone lies a single base off, so this may be a read error. J is TRBJ2-1 and V is TRBV9; D gene unclear. This CDR3 spans 15 amino acids. Germline assignment: CDR1 SGDLS and CDR2 YYNGEE. The CDR3 DNA reads as TGTGCCAGCAGCGTAGGAGGCATATCCTACAATGGGCAGTTCTTC. Amino acids: CASSVGGISYNGQFF.

This clonotype was found many times. This sequence joins TRBV6-5 and TRBJ1-2; 9 bases align to TRBD1. The germline gives CDR1 MNHEY, CDR2 SVGAGI. The CDR3 length is 14 residues. V gave up 6 bases and J gave up 3 bases; unmatched junction bases: 5. CDR3 region: CASSRRDRDYGYTF. The CDR3 DNA reads as TGTGCCAGCAGCCGCCGGGACAGGGACTATGGCTACACCTTC.

This clonotype was observed at least ten times. This chain links TRBV19 with TRBJ2-7, with unresolved D. The CDR3 runs to 14 residues. Germline CDR1 LNHDA, CDR2 SQIVND (reference sequence). Trimming left V 4 bases short and J 2 bases short, with 12 bases between. The DNA for the CDR3 is TGTGCCAGTAGTAGCACCGTCACGACCTACGAGCAGTACTTC. Protein product: CASSSTVTTYEQYF.

At least ten counts were recorded for this clonotype. The chain is built from TRBV12-3 or TRBV12-4 and TRBJ1-4; D possibly corresponds to TRBD1 (5 bases). The CDR3 is made up of 15 amino acids. V lost 6 bases to trimming and J lost 0 bases, with 11 bases between them. CDR3 nucleotides: TGTGCCAGCAGCAGGGACCATGCAACTAATGAAAAACTGTTTTTT. Its translation is CASSRDHATNEKLFF.

This clonotype was observed many times. The chain has TRBV20-1 and TRBJ2-7; D possibly matches TRBD1 or TRBD2 (5 bases each). The germline V gene has CDR1 DFQATT and CDR2 SNEGSKA (reference sequence). This CDR3 spans 12 amino acids. V lost 2 bases to trimming and J lost 2 bases, with 7 bases between them. CDR3 loop: CSARQGPYEQYF. The CDR3 nucleotides read TGCAGTGCTAGACAGGGACCCTACGAGCAGTACTTC.

The rearrangement links TRBV28 to TRBJ2-4; D not resolved. V lost 5 bases to trimming and J lost 4 bases, with 6 bases between them. Germline V gene lookup returns CDR1 MDHEN and CDR2 SYDVKM. The CDR3 contains 12 residues. The CDR3 protein is CASSRLKNIQYF. The DNA of the CDR3 is TGTGCCAGCAGTAGGCTAAAAAACATTCAGTACTTC.

Concerning this clonotype itself: At one end the junction does not follow the germline gene, possibly because of a read error. V is TRBV5-8 and J is TRBJ2-2; no firm D call. Germline V lookup: CDR1 SGHTS, CDR2 YDEGEE. The CDR3 spans 16 residues. This CDR3 is CASSLRIRSNAGELFF. The CDR3 DNA sequence: TGTGCCAGCAGCTTACGGATCCGGTCGAACGCCGGGGAGCTGTTTTTT.

The rearrangement links TRBV25-1 to TRBJ1-1; D is uncertain. Germline CDR1 is MGHDK and CDR2 is SYGVNS. This CDR3 comprises 13 residues. Deletions cut 3 bases from V and 2 bases from J, with 7 bases between. The CDR3 DNA reads as TGTGCCAGCAGTGAGTACCGAAACACTGAAGCTTTCTTT. Its translation: CASSEYRNTEAFF.

In the case of this clonotype: This may arise from a read error, as a much more abundant clone is one base away. The rearrangement uses TRBV3-1 and TRBJ2-5, with a weak D call TRBD2 (5 bases). This CDR3 spans 14 amino acids. Germline-derived CDR1 and CDR2 are LGHDT and YNNKEL (reference sequence). Here the CDR3 DNA reads TGTGCCAGCAGAGTTGGTAGCGTCCAAGAGACCCGGTACTTC. It codes for CASRVGSVQETRYF.

This clonotype came up once. The chain employs TRBV24-1 and TRBJ2-3; D not certain. V lost 5 bases and J 6 bases, leaving 8 bases between the germline ends. The CDR3 runs to 12 residues. Germline V CDR1 and CDR2: KGHDR, SFDVKD. This CDR3 is CATSAFEDTQYF. The CDR3, as DNA: TGTGCCACCAGTGCCTTTGAGGATACGCAGTATTTT.

This clonotype was seen ten or more times. The gene calls are TRBV6-6 and TRBJ1-2, with D possibly TRBD1 on 5 matching bases. This CDR3 spans 17 amino acids. Looked up from germline, CDR1 is MNHNY and CDR2 is SVGAGI (reference sequence). V gave up 8 bases and J gave up 8 bases, with 30 bases separating them. The CDR3, as DNA: TGTGCCAGCTGGAGAGGGGCCTCCGGGGACGCTCATTCGGGCTACACCTTC. This gives the protein CASWRGASGDAHSGYTF.

This clonotype has just a few counts. Here the CDR3 reads CASSQVLNSNQPQHF. The CDR3 DNA is TGCGCCAGCAGCCAAGTCCTTAATAGCAATCAGCCCCAGCATTTT. V is TRBV4-1 and J is TRBJ1-5, with D unresolved. Trimming took off 1 base at V and 0 bases at J, with 7 bases between the two ends. There are 15 residues in the CDR3. In germline, CDR1 is MGHRA, CDR2 YSYEKL.

This clonotype was observed at least ten times. The rearrangement uses TRBV20-1 and TRBJ1-6, with D unresolved. Looked up from germline, CDR1 is DFQATT and CDR2 is SNEGSKA (reference sequence). This CDR3 is built from 17 residues. The germline V and J ends were trimmed by 0 bases and 9 bases, with 21 bases remaining between them. The CDR3 bases are TGCAGTGCTAGAGATCTAGGATGGGAGCCCTCTGGTTCACCCCTCCACTTT. It is translated as CSARDLGWEPSGSPLHF.

This clonotype appeared many times. The chain has TRBV9 and TRBJ1-2, with TRBD1 as a possible D gene (5 bases). The V and J ends lost 3 bases and 1 base respectively, with 7 bases between them. This CDR3 is built from 13 residues. Germline lookup yields CDR1 SGDLS and CDR2 YYNGEE. The chain's CDR3 is CASSGTLNYGYTF. The CDR3 bases are TGTGCCAGCAGCGGGACACTTAACTATGGCTACACCTTC.

At least ten counts were recorded for this clonotype. The chain recombines TRBV6-5 with TRBJ2-2, with D maybe TRBD1 (6 bases). V lost 0 bases to trimming and J lost 6 bases, with 8 bases between them. CDR1 is MNHEY, CDR2 SVGAGI, per germline. The CDR3 has 14 amino acids. CDR3 DNA: TGTGCCAGCAGTTACTCGACAGGAGCCGGGGAGCTGTTTTTT. Residues: CASSYSTGAGELFF.

Regarding this clonotype: A read error is possible here, since a much larger clone lies one base away. As the CDR3 is not closed by the conserved phenylalanine or tryptophan, this likely results from a read error. DNA of the CDR3: TGTGCCAGCACCCAGGGGGGGGCGCGTTATAATTCACCCCTCCACCTT. Its protein product is CASTQGGARYNSPLHL. This chain connects TRBV28 to TRBJ1-6; TRBD1 matches at 7 bases. Unmatched junction bases numbered 10, after V lost 7 bases and J lost 4 bases. The CDR3 consists of 16 residues. Germline V CDR1 and CDR2: MDHEN, SYDVKM.

This clonotype has a count of ten or more. V is TRBV2 and J is TRBJ1-3; D call uncertain. This CDR3 is built from 14 residues. Germline loops: CDR1 SNHLY, CDR2 FYNNEI. The V end lost 0 bases, the J end lost 0 bases, and 3 bases lay between the germline ends. The chain's CDR3 is CASSEAHSGNTIYF. The CDR3 bases are TGTGCCAGCAGTGAAGCCCACTCTGGAAACACCATATATTTT.

In the case of this clonotype: At one end the junction does not follow the germline gene, possibly because of a read error. The chain joins TRBV9 to TRBJ1-2; 10 nucleotides match TRBD1. This CDR3 has 15 residues. CDR1 and CDR2 (germline): SGDLS, YYNGEE. CDR3 protein: CASSSAGTGVDGYTF. CDR3 nucleotides: TGCGCCAGCAGCTCAGCCGGGACAGGGGTTGATGGCTACACCTTC. Looking up the rest from reference TRBV9 and TRBJ1-2 gives the full variable domain: DSGVTQTPKHLITATGQRVTLRCSPRSGDLSVYWYQQSLDQGLQFLIQYYNGEERAKGNILERFSAQQFPDLHSELNLSSLELGDSALYFCASSSAGTGVDGYTFGSGTRLTVV.

This clonotype was picked up many times. The rearrangement joins TRBV11-2 to TRBJ2-1; possible D gene TRBD2, 7 bases. CDR1 and CDR2 (germline): SGHAT, FQNNGV. The ends were cut back, 5 bases at V and 1 base at J, with 12 bases in the middle. This CDR3 contains 15 residues. Written as DNA, the CDR3 is TGTGCCAGCAGCCCTGAGGGGGGGTCCTACAATGAGCAGTTCTTC. Amino acids: CASSPEGGSYNEQFF.

Concerning this clonotype: A read error may account for a junction end that differs from germline. The CDR3 DNA follows: TGTGCTAGCAGCTTAGGACAGGGGACTGAAGCTTTCTTT. This translates into CASSLGQGTEAFF. J is TRBJ1-1 and V is TRBV7-7; 9 bases are a match to TRBD1. CDR1 is SSHAT and CDR2 is FNYEAQ in the germline V gene (reference sequence). The CDR3 is 13 residues long.

Many counts were recorded for this clonotype. The V gene is TRBV10-3, the J gene TRBJ2-7, with D perhaps being TRBD1 or TRBD2 (5 bases each). Trimming stripped 2 bases from V and 4 bases from J, with 15 bases between. The CDR3 is 15 residues long. CDR1 and CDR2 (germline): ENHRY, SYGVKD. In DNA, the CDR3 is TGTGCCATCAGTGAGGGGGGACCTTTGGGGTACGAGCAGTACTTC. Translated, it gives CAISEGGPLGYEQYF.

Concerning this clonotype: A much larger clone sits a single nucleotide away, making a read error possible. This sequence joins TRBV10-3 and TRBJ1-5; weak D call: TRBD1 (5 bases). This CDR3 spans 15 amino acids. Germline loops: CDR1 ENHRY, CDR2 SYGVKD. The V gene lost 10 bases and the J gene lost 6 bases, with 22 bases spanning the gap. The CDR3 protein is CASTTGTEGSQPQHF. CDR3 DNA sequence: TGTGCCAGCACAACCGGGACTGAGGGCAGTCAGCCCCAGCATTTT.

This clonotype was recorded only once. This CDR3 is missing its conserved last phenylalanine or tryptophan, likely due to a read error. The chain uses TRBV30 and TRBJ2-7; no firm D call. Per germline, CDR1 GTSNPN and CDR2 SVGIG (reference sequence). The CDR3 spans 13 residues. With 3 bases removed from V and 5 bases from J, the gap between germline ends came to 14 bases. The CDR3 DNA reads as TGTGCCTGGAGCGTGGCTGGGTTGAACGAGCAGTACCTC. This translates into CAWSVAGLNEQYL.

This clonotype was picked up many times. The V gene is TRBV2, the J gene TRBJ2-7, with D perhaps matching TRBD1 (5 bases). The germline CDR1 and CDR2 sequences are SNHLY and FYNNEI. Trimming removed 8 bases from V and 4 bases from J, with 12 bases in between. The CDR3 totals 12 residues. In nucleotides, the CDR3 is TGTGCCAGCGGGGCTTCCCAGTACGAGCAGTACTTC. Its protein is CASGASQYEQYF.

As to this clonotype: A much larger clonotype is one base distant, so this may be a read error. V is TRBV11-3 and J is TRBJ2-7; D is possibly TRBD1 or TRBD2 (6 bases each). Looked up from germline, CDR1 is SGHNT and CDR2 is YENEEA. CDR3 length: 15 residues. Trimming stripped 1 base from V and 7 bases from J, with 17 bases between. CDR3 in DNA: TGTGCCAGCAGCTTAGTAGGGGGGCCGGGGAATGAGCAGTACTTC. Its translation is CASSLVGGPGNEQYF. Combining the CDR3 with reference TRBV11-3 and TRBJ2-7 gives the whole variable domain EAGVVQSPRYKIIEKKQPVAFWCNPISGHNTLYWYLQNLGQGPELLIRYENEEAVDDSQLPKDRFSAERLKGVDSTLKIQPAELGDSAVYLCASSLVGGPGNEQYFGPGTRLTVT.

This clonotype has at least ten counts. The chain is built from TRBV5-6 and TRBJ1-4; D may be TRBD1 (5 bases). CDR1 is SGHDT and CDR2 is YYEEEE in the germline V gene. This CDR3 has 15 amino acids. The germline V and J ends were trimmed by 3 bases and 2 bases, with 11 bases remaining between them. The CDR3 DNA follows: TGTGCCAGCAGCTCTGACAGATCTACTAATGAAAAACTGTTTTTT. Protein sequence: CASSSDRSTNEKLFF.

This clonotype was seen repeatedly, ten times or more. The DNA of the CDR3 is TGTGCCAGCAGCGTATCCGGGACTAGCGGGGTTCTTGCCTACAATGAGCAGTTCTTC. This codes for CASSVSGTSGVLAYNEQFF. This chain connects TRBV9 to TRBJ2-1; 13 bases fit TRBD2. CDR3 length equals 19 residues. CDR1 is SGDLS, CDR2 YYNGEE, per germline. J lost 2 bases, V lost 1 base, and 9 bases had no gene match. The entire variable domain, with the rest obtained from reference TRBV9 and TRBJ2-1, is as follows: DSGVTQTPKHLITATGQRVTLRCSPRSGDLSVYWYQQSLDQGLQFLIQYYNGEERAKGNILERFSAQQFPDLHSELNLSSLELGDSALYFCASSVSGTSGVLAYNEQFFGPGTRLTVL.

This clonotype was counted at least ten times. The gene calls are TRBV13 and TRBJ2-7, with TRBD1 matching over 7 bases. Looked up from germline, CDR1 is PRHDT and CDR2 is FYEKMQ (reference sequence). The CDR3 runs to 15 residues. The J segment lost 6 bases and the V segment lost 5 bases, leaving 13 bases of the junction unmatched. The CDR3 reads CASSIRQGNPLEQYF. The CDR3 coding sequence is TGTGCCAGCAGCATCCGACAGGGAAATCCCCTCGAGCAGTACTTC.